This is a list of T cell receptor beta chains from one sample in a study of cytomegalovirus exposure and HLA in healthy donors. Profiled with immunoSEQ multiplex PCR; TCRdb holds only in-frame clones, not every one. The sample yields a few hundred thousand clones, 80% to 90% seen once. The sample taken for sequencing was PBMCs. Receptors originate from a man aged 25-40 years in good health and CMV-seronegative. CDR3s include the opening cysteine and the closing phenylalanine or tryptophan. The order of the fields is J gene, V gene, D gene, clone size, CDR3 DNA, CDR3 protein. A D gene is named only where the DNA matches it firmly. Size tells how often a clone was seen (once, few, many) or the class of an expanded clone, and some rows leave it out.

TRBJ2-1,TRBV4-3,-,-,TGCGCCAGCAGCCAAGATCCCGGCAGGCCCTACAATGAGCAGTTCTTC,CASSQDPGRPYNEQFF
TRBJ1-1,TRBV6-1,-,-,TGTGCCAGCAGCCTCCGCGAGGGCACTGAAGCTTTCTTT,CASSLREGTEAFF
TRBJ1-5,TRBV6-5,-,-,TGTGCCAGCAGTTACTCGGGAGGCAATCAGCCCCAGCATTTT,CASSYSGGNQPQHF
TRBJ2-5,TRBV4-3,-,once,TGCGCCAGCAGCCAGTATTTCGGGGGAGATCCACCACAAGAGACCCAGTACTTC,CASSQYFGGDPPQETQYF
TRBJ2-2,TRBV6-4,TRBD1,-,TGTGCCAGCAGCCGGTGGGGGACAGGAGCGAACACCGGGGAGCTGTTTTTT,CASSRWGTGANTGELFF
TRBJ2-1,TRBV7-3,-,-,TGTGCCAGCAGCTCAGGGGCGGAATCCCTTATGCACCAGTTCTTC,CASSSGAESLMHQFF
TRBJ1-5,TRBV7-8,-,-,TGTGCCAGCAGCTTAGGGGAGGCCACTGCGCCTCAGCCCCAGCATTTT,CASSLGEATAPQPQHF
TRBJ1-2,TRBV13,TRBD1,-,TGTGCCAGCAGCTTGGGACAGACAAACTATGGCTACACCTTC,CASSLGQTNYGYTF
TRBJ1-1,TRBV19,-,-,TGTGCCAGTAGTACTTCGGGGGGAGTGGGCCACACTGAAGCTTTCTTT,CASSTSGGVGHTEAFF
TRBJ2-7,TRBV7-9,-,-,TGTGCCAGCAGCCCCCCTGGGGCTTCCTACGAGCAGTACTTC,CASSPPGASYEQYF
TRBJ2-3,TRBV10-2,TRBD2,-,TGCGCCAGCAGTGAGTCAAGTCGACTAGCGGGGGAAACAGATACGCAGTATTTT,CASSESSRLAGETDTQYF
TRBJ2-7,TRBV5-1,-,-,TGCGCCAGCAGCTTGAGCAGGGATGGGTACGAGCAGTACTTC,CASSLSRDGYEQYF
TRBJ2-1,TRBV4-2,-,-,TGTGCCAGCAGCCAACAGGTGGCCTACAATGAGCAGTTCTTC,CASSQQVAYNEQFF
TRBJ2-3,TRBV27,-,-,TGTGCCAGCACTGGGAGGGGGGCCGGCGCAGATACGCAGTATTTT,CASTGRGAGADTQYF
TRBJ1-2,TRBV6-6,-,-,TGTGCCAGCAGTTCGGGAAGAACTAACTATGGCTACACCTTC,CASSSGRTNYGYTF
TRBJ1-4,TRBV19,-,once,TGTGCCAGTAGTAGCGACGGGGGTAATGAAAAACTGTTTTTT,CASSSDGGNEKLFF
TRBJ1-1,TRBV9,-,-,TGTGCCAGCAGCGTAGGATCCCACTTCGCATCGGGTGTAAGCACTGAAGCTTTCTTT,CASSVGSHFASGVSTEAFF
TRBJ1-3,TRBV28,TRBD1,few,TGTGCCAGCAGCCTTACCGGGACAGCACTTGGAAACACCATATATTTT,CASSLTGTALGNTIYF
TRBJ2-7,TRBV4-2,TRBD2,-,TGTGCCAGCAGCCAAATTTGGACTAGCGGGGGGGCCTACGAGCAGTACTTC,CASSQIWTSGGAYEQYF
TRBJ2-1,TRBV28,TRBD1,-,TGTGCCAGCAGTTCCGCCCTAGGCAGGGGGTCCTACAATGAGCAGTTCTTC,CASSSALGRGSYNEQFF
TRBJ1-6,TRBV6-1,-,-,TGTGCCAGCAGTGAAGGGAGGTCACCCCTCCACTTT,CASSEGRSPLHF
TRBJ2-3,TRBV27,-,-,TGTGCCAGCGGCCGCACAGATACGCAGTATTTT,CASGRTDTQYF
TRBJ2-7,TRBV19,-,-,TGTGCCAGTAGTCCGTCCCCAGGGGAAGGGCAGTACTTC,CASSPSPGEGQYF
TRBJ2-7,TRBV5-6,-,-,TGTGCCAGCAGCCCAACAAACCAGACAGAAAACGAGCAGTACTTC,CASSPTNQTENEQYF
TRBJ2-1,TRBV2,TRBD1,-,TGTGCCAGCAGCGCTCACCGGGACAGGACCTACAATGAGCAGTTCTTC,CASSAHRDRTYNEQFF
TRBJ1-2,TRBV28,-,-,TGTGCCAGCAGTTCCACAGGGTGGGTCTACACCTTC,CASSSTGWVYTF
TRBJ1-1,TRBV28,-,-,TGTGCCAGCAGTTTAAAAGGGGCTAACACTGAAGCTTTCTTT,CASSLKGANTEAFF
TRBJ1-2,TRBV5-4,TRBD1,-,TGTGCCAGCAGCTTGGCCCTCGGCGGACAGGGACCCTATGGCTACACCTTC,CASSLALGGQGPYGYTF
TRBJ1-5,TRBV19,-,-,TGTGCCAGTAGCGTGTGGGGGGTGGGTCAGCCCCAGCATTTT,CASSVWGVGQPQHF
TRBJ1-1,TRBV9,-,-,TGTGCCAGCAGCCCAGGCGAGGGCACTGAAGCTTTCTTT,CASSPGEGTEAFF
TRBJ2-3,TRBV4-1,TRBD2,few,TGCGCCAGCAGCCAAGTGGGACTAGGGGCAGATACGCAGTATTTT,CASSQVGLGADTQYF
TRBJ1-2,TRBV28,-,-,TGTGCCAGCAGGAGACAGTCCTATGGCTACACCTTC,CASRRQSYGYTF
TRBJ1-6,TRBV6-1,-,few,TGTGCCAGTACCGATAGAGGGTCCCTCCACTTT,CASTDRGSLHF
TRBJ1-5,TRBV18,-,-,TGTGCCAGCTCCCCCGGGGGACGCGGCAATCAGCCCCAGCATTTT,CASSPGGRGNQPQHF
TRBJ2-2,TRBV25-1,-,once,TGTGCCAGCAGTAACAATTTACCTACCGGGGAGCTGTTTTTT,CASSNNLPTGELFF
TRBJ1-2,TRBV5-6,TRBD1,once,TGTGCCAGCAGCTTCTCCGGGACAGGGCCCTACTATGGCTACACCTTC,CASSFSGTGPYYGYTF
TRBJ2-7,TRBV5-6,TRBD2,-,TGTGCCAGCAGCTCCAGCGGGGGCTTCTCCTACGAGCAGTACTTC,CASSSSGGFSYEQYF
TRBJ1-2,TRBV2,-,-,TGTGCCAGCAATCAAGACGGGGCTAACTATGGCTACACCTTC,CASNQDGANYGYTF
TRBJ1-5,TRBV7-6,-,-,TGTGCCAGCAGCTTGGGGGGAGGGGGTAGCAATCAGCCCCAGCATTTT,CASSLGGGGSNQPQHF
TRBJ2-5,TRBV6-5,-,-,TGTGCCAGCAGCCAAACAGGGACCCAGACCCAGTACTTC,CASSQTGTQTQYF
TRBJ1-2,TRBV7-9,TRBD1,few,TGTGCCAGCAGCTCAGAGACCGGGACAGCCTATGGCTACACCTTC,CASSSETGTAYGYTF
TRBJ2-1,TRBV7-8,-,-,TGTGCCAGCAGCTTACGGGTCGGAACCTACAATGAGCAGTTCTTC,CASSLRVGTYNEQFF